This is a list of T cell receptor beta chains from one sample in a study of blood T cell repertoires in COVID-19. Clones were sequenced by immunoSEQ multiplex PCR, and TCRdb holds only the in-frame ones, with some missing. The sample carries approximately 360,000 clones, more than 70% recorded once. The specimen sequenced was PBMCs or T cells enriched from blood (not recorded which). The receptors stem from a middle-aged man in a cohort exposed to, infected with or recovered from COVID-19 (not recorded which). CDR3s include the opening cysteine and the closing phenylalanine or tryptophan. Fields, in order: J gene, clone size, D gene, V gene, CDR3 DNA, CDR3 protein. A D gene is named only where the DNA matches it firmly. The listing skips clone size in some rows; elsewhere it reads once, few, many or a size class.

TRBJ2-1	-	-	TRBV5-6	TGTGCCAGCACCAGATCAAGGGGATCAAATGAGCAGTTCTTC	CASTRSRGSNEQFF
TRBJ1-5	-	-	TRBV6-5	TGTGCCAGCAGTCCGGGGGGCCTAAATCAGCCCCAGCATTTT	CASSPGGLNQPQHF
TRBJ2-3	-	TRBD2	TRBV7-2	TGTGCCAGCAGCCCCGGGACTAGCGGGAGCCCGCAGTATTTT	CASSPGTSGSPQYF
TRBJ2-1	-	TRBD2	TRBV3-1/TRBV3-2	TGTGCCAGCAGCCAATCCAGCGGGATATCTTACTCGTACAATGAGCAGTTCTTC	CASSQSSGISYSYNEQFF
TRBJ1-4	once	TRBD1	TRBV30	TGTGCCTGGAGTCTTCAACAGGGGGGAAATGAAAAACTGTTTTTT	CAWSLQQGGNEKLFF
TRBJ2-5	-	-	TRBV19	TGTGCCAGTAGTATGCAGGGCCTCCAAGAGACCCAGTACTTC	CASSMQGLQETQYF
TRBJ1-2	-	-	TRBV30	TGTGCCTGGAGACACAGCGTGGAGGGTGGCTACACCTTC	CAWRHSVEGGYTF
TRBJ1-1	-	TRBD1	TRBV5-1	TGCGCCAGCAGCAGCAGTTCGGGACAGGGAGCTTTCTTT	CASSSSSGQGAFF
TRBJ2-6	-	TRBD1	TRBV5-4	TGTGCCAGCAGACCGACAGGGGGTAACTCTGGGGCCAACGTCCTGACTTTC	CASRPTGGNSGANVLTF
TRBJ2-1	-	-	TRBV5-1	TGCGCCAGCAGCTTGAGAGCGGTCTCCTACAATGAGCAGTTCTTC	CASSLRAVSYNEQFF
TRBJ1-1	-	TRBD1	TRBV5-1	TGCGCCAGCAGCCTGACAGGGAGTATGAACACTGAAGCTTTCTTT	CASSLTGSMNTEAFF
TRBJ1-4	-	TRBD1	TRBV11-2	TGTGCCAGCAGCCATGGACAGGGAAAACTGTTTTTT	CASSHGQGKLFF
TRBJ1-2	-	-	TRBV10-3	TGTGCCATCAGTGAGGCCATAATACGGTTCTATGGCTACACCTTC	CAISEAIIRFYGYTF
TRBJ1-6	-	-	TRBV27	TGTGCCAGCAGGCTTTTGAGGGAACGGTCCTATAATTCACCCCTCCACTTT	CASRLLRERSYNSPLHF